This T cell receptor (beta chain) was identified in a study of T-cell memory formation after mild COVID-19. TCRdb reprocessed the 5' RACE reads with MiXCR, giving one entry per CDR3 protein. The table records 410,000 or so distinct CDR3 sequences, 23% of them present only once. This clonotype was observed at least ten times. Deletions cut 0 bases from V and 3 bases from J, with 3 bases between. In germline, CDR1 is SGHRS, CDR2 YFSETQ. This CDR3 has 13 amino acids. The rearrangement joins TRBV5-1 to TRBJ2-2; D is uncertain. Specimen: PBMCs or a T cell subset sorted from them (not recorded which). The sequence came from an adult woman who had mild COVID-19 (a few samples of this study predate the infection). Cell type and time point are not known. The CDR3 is CASSLGDTGELFF. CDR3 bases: TGCGCCAGCAGCTTGGGCGACACCGGGGAGCTGTTTTTT.